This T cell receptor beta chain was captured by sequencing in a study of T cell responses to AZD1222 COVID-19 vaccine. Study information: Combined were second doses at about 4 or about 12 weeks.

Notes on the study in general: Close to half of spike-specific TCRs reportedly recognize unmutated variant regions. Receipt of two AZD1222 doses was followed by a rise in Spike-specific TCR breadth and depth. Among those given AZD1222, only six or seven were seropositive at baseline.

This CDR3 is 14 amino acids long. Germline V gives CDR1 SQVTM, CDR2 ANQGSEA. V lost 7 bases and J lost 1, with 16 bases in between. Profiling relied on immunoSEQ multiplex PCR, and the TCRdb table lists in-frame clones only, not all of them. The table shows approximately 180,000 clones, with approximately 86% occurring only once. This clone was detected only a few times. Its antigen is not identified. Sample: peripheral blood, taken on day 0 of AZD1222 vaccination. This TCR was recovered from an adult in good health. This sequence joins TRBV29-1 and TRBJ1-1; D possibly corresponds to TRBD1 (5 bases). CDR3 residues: CSAFGGKGNTEAFF. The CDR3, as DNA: TGCAGCGCCTTTGGGGGGAAGGGGAACACTGAAGCTTTCTTT.